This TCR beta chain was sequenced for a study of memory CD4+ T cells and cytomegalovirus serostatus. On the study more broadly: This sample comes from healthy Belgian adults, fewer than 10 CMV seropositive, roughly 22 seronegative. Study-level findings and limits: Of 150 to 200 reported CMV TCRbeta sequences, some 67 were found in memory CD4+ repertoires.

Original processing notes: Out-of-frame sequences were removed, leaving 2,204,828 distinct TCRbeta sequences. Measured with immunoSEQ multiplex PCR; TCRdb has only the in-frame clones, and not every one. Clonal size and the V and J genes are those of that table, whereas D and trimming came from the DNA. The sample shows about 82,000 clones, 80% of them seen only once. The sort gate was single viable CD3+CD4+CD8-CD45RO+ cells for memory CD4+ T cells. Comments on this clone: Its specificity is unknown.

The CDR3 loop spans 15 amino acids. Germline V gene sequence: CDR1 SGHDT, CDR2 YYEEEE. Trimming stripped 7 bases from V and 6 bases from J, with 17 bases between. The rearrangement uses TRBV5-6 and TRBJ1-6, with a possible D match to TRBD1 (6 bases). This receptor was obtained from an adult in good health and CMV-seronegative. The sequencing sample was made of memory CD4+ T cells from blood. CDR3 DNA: TGTGCCAGCCGACACGGGGGGGCACGTAATTCACCCCTCCACTTT. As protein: CASRHGGARNSPLHF.